This T cell receptor (beta chain) came from a study of CD8 T cells in Susac syndrome. This CDR3 has 12 residues. Trimming cost V 1 base and J 6 bases, with 6 bases left between them. Germline assignment: CDR1 SEHNR and CDR2 FQNEAQ (reference sequence). RNA, at about 0.45 to 1 ug, was reverse transcribed with random hexamers. One entry per CDR3 protein results from TCRdb running MiXCR on the immunoSEQ multiplex PCR reads. The sample consists of 300,000 or so distinct CDR3 sequences, just over 90% of them appearing once. The V and J genes are TRBV7-9 and TRBJ1-2; D unclear. The clonotype was recovered from a human donor with multiple sclerosis. Sequencing was performed on CD4+ T cells from PBMCs. CDR3: CASSLDQHGYTF. DNA for the CDR3: TGTGCCAGCAGCTTAGACCAGCATGGCTACACCTTC.